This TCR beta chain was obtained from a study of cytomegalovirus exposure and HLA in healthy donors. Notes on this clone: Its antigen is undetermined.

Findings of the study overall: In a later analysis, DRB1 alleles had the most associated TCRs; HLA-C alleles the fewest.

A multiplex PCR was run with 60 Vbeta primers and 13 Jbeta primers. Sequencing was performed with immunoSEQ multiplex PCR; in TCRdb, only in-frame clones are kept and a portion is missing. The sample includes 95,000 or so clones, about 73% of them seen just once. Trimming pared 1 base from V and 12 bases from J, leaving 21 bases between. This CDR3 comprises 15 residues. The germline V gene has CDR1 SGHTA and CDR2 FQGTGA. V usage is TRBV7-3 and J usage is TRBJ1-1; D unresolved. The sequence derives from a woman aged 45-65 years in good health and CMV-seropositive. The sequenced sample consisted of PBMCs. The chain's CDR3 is CASSLNAAARREPFF. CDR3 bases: TGTGCCAGCAGCTTAAACGCGGCGGCACGTCGAGAACCTTTCTTT.